Listed here are 3 T cell receptor beta chains from one sample, sequenced in a study of blood T cell repertoires in COVID-19. Assay used: immunoSEQ multiplex PCR; TCRdb lists only in-frame clones, some missing. The sample consists of approximately 140,000 clones, approximately 84% of them appearing once. Material for sequencing was peripheral blood. These receptors were taken from a woman over 75 with acute or convalescent COVID-19.

This chain links TRBV6-5 with TRBJ2-7; 9 positions agree with TRBD1. The CDR3 spans 15 residues. Germline-derived CDR1 and CDR2 are MNHEY and SVGAGI. Trimming cost V 0 bases and J 7 bases; bases outside gene matches: 7. The CDR3 region is CASSYSGTGSREQYF. CDR3 coding DNA: TGTGCCAGCAGTTACTCCGGGACAGGGTCGCGAGAGCAGTACTTC.

The CDR3 DNA reads as TGTGCCAGCTCACGAGGGACAGACCGGACAGATACGCAGTATTTT. Protein product: CASSRGTDRTDTQYF. This rearrangement joins TRBV18 to TRBJ2-3, with 7 bases aligning to TRBD1. Germline V gene sequence: CDR1 KGHSH, CDR2 LQKENI. V dropped 4 bases and J dropped 3; count of bases not matched to a gene: 7. The CDR3 spans 15 residues.

The rearrangement links TRBV29-1 to TRBJ1-1; D is ambiguous. CDR1 and CDR2 from the germline V gene are SQVTM and ANQGSEA. CDR3 length: 13 amino acids. Trimming took 7 bases from V and 0 from J, leaving 12 bases between them. Here the CDR3 reads CSGRPGLNTEAFF. The CDR3 coding sequence is TGCAGCGGCAGGCCGGGATTGAACACTGAAGCTTTCTTT.